Detailed here is one T cell receptor (beta chain). In the authors' methods: Reference gene primer amplification gave estimated nucleated cell counts. The assay was immunoSEQ multiplex PCR, and TCRdb's table has in-frame clones only and misses some. V and J calls and clone size are those listed in that table; D and trimming were worked out from the DNA. The sample comprises nearly 100,000 clones, approximately 84% of which are singletons, and 10% rests with the top ten. The data were obtained in a study of blood T cell repertoires in COVID-19. About the research overall: Some COVID-19 samples were acute and others convalescent; all came from the United States, Italy and Spain.

The J segment lost 7 bases and the V segment lost 1 base, leaving 4 bases of the junction unmatched. The CDR3 is 16 residues long. Germline V CDR1 and CDR2: SGHAT, FQNNGV. This chain uses TRBV11-2 with TRBJ2-2; 12 bases are shared with TRBD2. The sample comprised peripheral blood. The sequence came from a man in his 70s with acute or convalescent COVID-19. DNA for the CDR3: TGTGCCAGCAGCTTAGTACTAGCGGGGGGCCTCGGGGAGCTGTTTTTT. Residues: CASSLVLAGGLGELFF. Filled out from reference TRBV11-2 and TRBJ2-2, the complete variable domain reads EAGVAQSPRYKIIEKRQSVAFWCNPISGHATLYWYQQILGQGPKLLIQFQNNGVVDDSQLPKDRFSAERLKGVDSTLKIQPAKLEDSAVYLCASSLVLAGGLGELFFGEGSRLTVL.